This TCR beta chain is drawn from a study of cytomegalovirus exposure and HLA in healthy donors. Germline V gene lookup returns CDR1 MNHEY and CDR2 SVGAGI. V lost 8 bases to trimming and J lost 4 bases, with 15 bases between them. The length of the CDR3 is 14 residues. It was with 60 Vbeta and 13 Jbeta primers that the PCR ran. Using immunoSEQ multiplex PCR, the repertoire was profiled, and TCRdb retains in-frame clones only, with some absent. The profile shows 70,000 to 95,000 clones, 81% of them singletons. Although they were nominally healthy when sampled, donors likely had unrecorded immune exposures. A few counts support this clone. Its specificity is not known. The study, taken as a whole, reports: Being indistinguishable, some V segments were excluded, TRBV6-2 and TRBV6-3 among them. After further analysis at a later stage, 15,000 to 20,000 TCR beta sequences were associated with HLA alleles at 0.05 false discovery rate. There was a cluster of highly shared sequence variants that was likely a sequencing artifact.

J is TRBJ1-5 and V is TRBV6-5; D may be TRBD1 (6 bases). This TCR derives from a woman aged 25-40 years in good health and CMV-seronegative. The sample comprised PBMCs. Written as DNA, the CDR3 is TGTGCCAGCTCCGGGGCGGGGGCGAATCAGCCCCAGCATTTT. This gives the protein CASSGAGANQPQHF.